This T cell receptor (beta chain) was documented in a study of T cells in Graves' hyperthyroidism and ophthalmopathy. V shed 1 base and J shed 6 bases, with 15 bases lying between them. The CDR3 has 15 residues. Germline CDR1 is SGHTA and CDR2 is FQGNSA. The source material, RNA transcripts, was used to amplify TCR beta CDR3 regions. Primed by the HTBI set, a first-round RT-PCR was run on the TCR CDR3. TCRdb processed the multiplex PCR reads anew with MiXCR; each CDR3 protein has one entry. The repertoire holds roughly 380,000 distinct CDR3 sequences, with approximately 19% as singletons. Broader study findings: Researchers found most expanded thyroid clonotypes above 0.001 in blood as well.

This clonotype was detected ten times or more. The antigen is unknown. Over 18 months, lack of ophthalmopathy progression marked Graves' hyperthyroidism as stable. Each diagnosis was grounded in clinical symptoms, serum thyroxine and TRAb, thyroid ultrasound, and orbital computed tomography. Sequenced input: blood. V and J are TRBV7-2 and TRBJ1-2; TRBD1 is a possible D gene (5 bases). The sequence came from a woman between 18 and 29 years old with Graves' hyperthyroidism. Here the CDR3 DNA reads TGTGCCAGCAGCTTAGTCGTTCGACAGTCGGATGGCTACACCTTC. This sequence encodes CASSLVVRQSDGYTF. The whole variable domain, filled in from reference TRBV7-2 and TRBJ1-2, reads GAGVSQSPSNKVTEKGKDVELRCDPISGHTALYWYRQSLGQGLEFLIYFQGNSAPDKSGLPSDRFSAERTGGSVSTLTIQRTQQEDSAVYLCASSLVVRQSDGYTFGSGTRLTVV.